Detailed here is one T cell receptor (beta chain). Its antigen is undetermined. The data are from a study of cytomegalovirus exposure and HLA in healthy donors. Study observations and caveats: Per published accounts, TCR beta sequences correctly predicted the HLA-A and HLA-B alleles of most subjects. Listed as cytomegalovirus-associated were roughly 180 TCR beta chains.

The trim removed 6 bases at V and 2 bases at J, leaving 8 bases unmatched. There are 15 residues in the CDR3. The germline CDR1 and CDR2 sequences are MNHNY and SVGAGI (reference sequence). Vbeta (60) and Jbeta (13) primers were used in the PCR. Produced via immunoSEQ multiplex PCR; TCRdb's table is partial and in-frame only. Of 170,000 or so clones detected, roughly three quarters appear once; the ten largest clones hold approximately 13%. The chain employs TRBV6-6 and TRBJ2-7, with 9 bases fitting TRBD1. The origin of this receptor is a woman between 50 and 59 years old in good health and CMV-seropositive. The sequenced sample was PBMCs. This chain's CDR3 is CASRQGQGQAYEQYF. The CDR3 DNA follows: TGTGCCAGCAGACAGGGACAGGGCCAAGCCTACGAGCAGTACTTC.